This record covers a single T cell receptor (beta chain). The sample is drawn from a study of blood T cells in healthy people across ages. The authors ran a second PCR of about 6 to 12 cycles using a sample-barcoded 5' primer and a J-beta primer mix. MiXCR, run by TCRdb on the 5' RACE reads, gives a single entry per CDR3 protein. The sample carries some 900,000 distinct CDR3 sequences, about 48% recorded once. The CDR3 loop spans 17 amino acids. Trimming removed 1 base at V and 7 bases at J, with 17 bases between. Germline V gives CDR1 SGHTA, CDR2 FQGNSA. The receptor comes from a young man in good health. The genes are TRBV7-2 and TRBJ1-6, with D perhaps matching TRBD1 (6 bases). The sequencing input was blood. The DNA for the CDR3 is TGTGCCAGCAGCTTAGTCTTTTCGGGACAAGTCAATTCACCCCTCCACTTT. The encoded protein is CASSLVFSGQVNSPLHF. Based on the CDR3 plus reference TRBV7-2 and TRBJ1-6, the full variable domain is GAGVSQSPSNKVTEKGKDVELRCDPISGHTALYWYRQSLGQGLEFLIYFQGNSAPDKSGLPSDRFSAERTGGSVSTLTIQRTQQEDSAVYLCASSLVFSGQVNSPLHFGNGTRLTVT.